A single sample gave rise to the 19 T cell receptor beta chains below, sequenced in a study of Ad26.COV2.S vaccination and SARS-CoV-2 variants. Produced via immunoSEQ multiplex PCR; TCRdb's table is partial and in-frame only. The data show more than 350,000 clones, around nine tenths seen once. Regarding treatment: approximately 18 received Ad26.COV2.S at low or high dose, single or two shots; 5 received placebo; per-sample allocation not given. Sampling took place 63 days after the first vaccine or placebo injection. The sample here was peripheral blood, taken in a trial of Ad26.COV2.S vaccine versus placebo. Source of these receptors: a person aged 18-60 years who received the Ad26.COV2.S COVID-19 vaccine or a placebo.

The CDR3: CASSISPTRDGEQFF. The CDR3 DNA reads as TGTGCCAGTAGTATATCCCCCACGCGGGACGGGGAGCAGTTCTTC. The genes are TRBV19 and TRBJ2-1; D is perhaps TRBD2 (6 bases). The CDR3 runs 15 residues. V lost 2 bases and J lost 10, with 18 bases in between. The germline V gene has CDR1 LNHDA and CDR2 SQIVND (reference sequence). The entire variable domain, with the rest obtained from reference TRBV19 and TRBJ2-1, is as follows: DGGITQSPKYLFRKEGQNVTLSCEQNLNHDAMYWYRQDPGQGLRLIYYSQIVNDFQKGDIAEGYSVSREKKESFPLTVTSAQKNPTAFYLCASSISPTRDGEQFFGPGTRLTVL.

The V call is TRBV5-5, the J call TRBJ2-3, with TRBD1 identical over 8 bases. The trim removed 4 bases at V and 6 bases at J, leaving 4 bases unmatched. The CDR3 is 13 residues long. Per the germline V gene, CDR1 is SGHKS and CDR2 is YYEKEE (reference sequence). In DNA form, the CDR3 reads TGTGCCAGCAGCCAGGGGGCACGGGATACGCAGTATTTT. Amino acids: CASSQGARDTQYF.

A few counts support this clone. This chain connects TRBV27 to TRBJ2-7; 12 bases match TRBD2. Per the germline V gene, CDR1 is MNHEY and CDR2 is SMNVEV (reference sequence). The CDR3 contains 18 residues. With V trimmed by 0 bases and J by 5 bases, 11 bases remained unmatched. Here the CDR3 DNA reads TGTGCCAGCAGTTTATCTCCCCCGGCTAGCGGGAGGGGTCACGAGCAGTACTTC. This encodes CASSLSPPASGRGHEQYF.

The chain combines TRBV7-2 with TRBJ2-7; a possible D gene is TRBD1 (5 bases). V lost 1 base, J lost 2 bases, and 9 bases lay in between. Germline V gene sequence: CDR1 SGHTA, CDR2 FQGNSA. The CDR3 consists of 14 residues. In DNA form, the CDR3 reads TGTGCCAGCAGCTTAGGACAGTCAACCTACGAGCAGTACTTC. Encoded protein: CASSLGQSTYEQYF. Filled out from reference TRBV7-2 and TRBJ2-7, the complete variable domain reads GAGVSQSPSNKVTEKGKDVELRCDPISGHTALYWYRQSLGQGLEFLIYFQGNSAPDKSGLPSDRFSAERTGGSVSTLTIQRTQQEDSAVYLCASSLGQSTYEQYFGPGTRLTVT.

V usage is TRBV6-6 and J usage is TRBJ1-4; D may be TRBD1 (5 bases). Looked up from germline, CDR1 is MNHNY and CDR2 is SVGAGI (reference sequence). This CDR3 is built from 15 residues. With 0 bases removed from V and 4 bases from J, the gap between germline ends came to 9 bases. CDR3 amino acids: CASSYSSGRNEKLFF. As DNA, the CDR3 is TGTGCCAGCAGTTACTCGTCAGGGCGTAATGAAAAACTGTTTTTT.

This chain connects TRBV7-9 to TRBJ1-5; TRBD1 matches at 11 bases. V gave up 5 bases and J gave up 7 bases; unmatched junction bases: 7. Per germline, CDR1 SEHNR and CDR2 FQNEAQ (reference sequence). The CDR3 runs 15 residues. CDR3 region: CASSAGTGGTQPQHF. CDR3 DNA sequence: TGTGCCAGCAGCGCGGGGACAGGGGGAACCCAGCCCCAGCATTTT.

This rearrangement joins TRBV7-3 to TRBJ2-2, with 9 bases lining up with TRBD1. This CDR3 contains 15 residues. The trim removed 5 bases at V and 7 bases at J, leaving 8 bases unmatched. The V gene's germline CDR1 is SGHTA and CDR2 FQGTGA. The CDR3 region has the DNA TGTGCCAGCAGCCCAACAGGGGGCGCGGGCGGGGAGCTGTTTTTT. This sequence encodes CASSPTGGAGGELFF.

The rearrangement uses TRBV5-1 and TRBJ2-5, with 8 positions matching TRBD2. Per the germline V gene, CDR1 is SGHRS and CDR2 is YFSETQ. This CDR3 is built from 15 residues. V was clipped by 0 bases and J by 1 base; unmatched bases: 2. The CDR3 nucleotides read TGCGCCAGCAGCTTGGAGGGACTAGTCCAAGAGACCCAGTACTTC. Its translation: CASSLEGLVQETQYF.

This chain uses TRBV18 with TRBJ2-7; D possibly matches TRBD1 or TRBD2 (5 bases each). CDR1 KGHSH and CDR2 LQKENI come from the germline V gene. The V end lost 6 bases, the J end lost 1 base, and 7 bases lay between the germline ends. The length of the CDR3 is 12 residues. The CDR3: CASSGTSYEQYF. The CDR3 region has the DNA TGTGCCAGCTCGGGGACGTCCTACGAGCAGTACTTC.

This clone was found once. The V gene is TRBV30, the J gene TRBJ1-6; D unclear. Per the germline V gene, CDR1 is GTSNPN and CDR2 is SVGIG (reference sequence). Trimming cost V 0 bases and J 4 bases, with 13 bases left between them. This CDR3 contains 16 residues. Written as DNA, the CDR3 is TGTGCCTGGAGTGTACCTGGCGGTCGTTATAATTCACCCCTCCACTTT. Protein product: CAWSVPGGRYNSPLHF. Supplemented by reference TRBV30 and TRBJ1-6, the full variable domain reads SQTIHQWPATLVQPVGSPLSLECTVEGTSNPNLYWYRQAAGRGLQLLFYSVGIGQISSEVPQNLSASRPQDRQFILSSKKLLLSDSGFYLCAWSVPGGRYNSPLHFGNGTRLTVT.

The gene calls are TRBV5-4 and TRBJ2-7; 9 positions agree with TRBD1. V shed 0 bases and J 7 bases; nucleotides not matched to a gene: 8. The V gene's germline CDR1 is SGHNT and CDR2 YYREEE (reference sequence). This CDR3 has 15 residues. DNA for the CDR3: TGTGCCAGCAGCTTGGCCCCGGACAGGGGACAGGAGCAGTACTTC. The encoded protein is CASSLAPDRGQEQYF.

This chain uses TRBV27 with TRBJ2-1, with TRBD2 matching over 10 bases. Per germline, CDR1 MNHEY and CDR2 SMNVEV (reference sequence). V lost 5 bases to trimming and J lost 0 bases; unmatched junction nucleotides: 16. CDR3 length equals 20 residues. Here the CDR3 DNA reads TGTGCCAGCAGTAAACCGGGACTAGCGAGCCTCAGGAGCTCCTACAATGAGCAGTTCTTC. Translated: CASSKPGLASLRSSYNEQFF.

This chain uses TRBV3-1 (or the pseudogene TRBV3-2) with TRBJ2-7; TRBD2 matches at 7 bases. The length of the CDR3 is 14 residues. Trimming cost V 4 bases and J 2 bases; bases outside gene matches: 5. CDR1 and CDR2 (germline): LGHDT, YNNKEL (reference sequence). The CDR3 sequence: CASSPGLSTYEQYF. The CDR3 bases are TGTGCCAGCAGCCCGGGACTAAGCACCTACGAGCAGTACTTC.

This chain links TRBV6-6 with TRBJ2-5, with a weak D call TRBD2 (5 bases). Germline V lookup: CDR1 MNHNY, CDR2 SVGAGI (reference sequence). The CDR3 totals 12 residues. Trimming removed 6 bases from V and 7 bases from J, with 12 bases in between. In DNA form, the CDR3 reads TGTGCCAGCAGCCGCCCCGAGGGGACCCAGTACTTC. Protein product: CASSRPEGTQYF.

This chain uses TRBV6-5 with TRBJ1-6, with D hard to call. This CDR3 has 15 amino acids. The germline V gene has CDR1 MNHEY and CDR2 SVGAGI. V gave up 8 bases and J gave up 0 bases, with 11 bases separating them. CDR3 sequence reads: CASSVGSSYNSPLHF. CDR3 in DNA: TGTGCCAGCTCCGTTGGGAGCTCCTATAATTCACCCCTCCACTTT.

The V gene is TRBV19, the J gene TRBJ2-5; D not certain. The CDR3 consists of 12 residues. Per germline, CDR1 LNHDA and CDR2 SQIVND (reference sequence). The V gene lost 4 bases and the J gene lost 3 bases, with 6 bases spanning the gap. In nucleotides, the CDR3 is TGTGCCAGTAGTAATGTGGAAGAGACCCAGTACTTC. Translated, it gives CASSNVEETQYF.

V usage is TRBV4-3 and J usage is TRBJ2-3; 11 positions agree with TRBD2. V lost 1 base, J lost 5 bases, and 11 bases stayed unmatched. From germline, CDR1 is LGHNA and CDR2 YSLEER. The CDR3 has 18 residues. Here the CDR3 DNA reads TGCGCCAGCAGCCAAGCCGGGACTAGCGGCGAACGAATAGATACGCAGTATTTT. It is translated as CASSQAGTSGERIDTQYF.

CDR3 sequence: CASSSNGTSYNEQFF. The CDR3 nucleotides are TGTGCCAGCAGCTCGAACGGGACCTCCTACAATGAGCAGTTCTTC. The rearrangement uses TRBV7-9 and TRBJ2-1, with D perhaps being TRBD1 or TRBD2 (5 bases each). V lost 4 bases and J 0 bases, leaving 10 bases between the germline ends. CDR1 is SEHNR and CDR2 is FQNEAQ in the germline V gene (reference sequence). CDR3 size: 15 residues.

The chain links TRBV11-1 to TRBJ2-7, with D perhaps given as TRBD1 or TRBD2 (5 bases each). CDR1 is SGHAT and CDR2 is FQDESV in the germline V gene (reference sequence). The CDR3 runs 12 residues. Trimming pared 6 bases from V and 3 bases from J, leaving 9 bases between. The CDR3, as DNA: TGTGCCAGCAGTAGGGACCTCTACGAGCAGTACTTC. It is translated as CASSRDLYEQYF.